Presented here are 27 T cell receptor beta chains from one specimen sequenced in a study of T cell repertoires in cytomegalovirus infection. Each CDR3 protein gets one entry after TCRdb re-called the reads with MiXCR. The table records about 770,000 distinct CDR3 sequences, roughly 28% of them present only once. Their specific antigens are unknown. This material consisted of cultured CD8+ T cells from PBMCs, taken from culture after CMV antigen stimulation. All receptors derive from a human donor in good health (CMV status not recorded). Some clones in this sample may be carry-over from other donors' samples.

This clonotype was detected a few times. The chain joins TRBV28 to TRBJ1-3; D is perhaps TRBD1 (5 bases). Germline lookup yields CDR1 MDHEN and CDR2 SYDVKM. The CDR3 sequence is 17 residues long. V lost 4 bases, J lost 0 bases, and 16 bases lay in between. DNA of the CDR3: TGTGCCAGCAGTTGGGGCCCAGGAAAGCTCTCTGGAAACACCATATATTTT. It yields the protein CASSWGPGKLSGNTIYF.

This clonotype was counted a few times. This chain joins TRBV6-5 and TRBJ1-1, with TRBD1 identical over 7 bases. Germline values: CDR1 MNHEY, CDR2 SVGAGI. The CDR3 has 17 residues. V lost 2 bases and J lost 6; bases outside the gene matches: 15. CDR3 DNA sequence: TGTGCCAGCAGTTACATGGGCCAGGGGGGGTTTTTCGCTGAAGCTTTCTTT. Amino acid sequence: CASSYMGQGGFFAEAFF.

This clonotype was detected many times. This chain connects TRBV7-2 to TRBJ2-1; D is unclear. Trimming left V 3 bases short and J 8 bases short, with 8 bases between. Germline V gene sequence: CDR1 SGHTA, CDR2 FQGNSA. This CDR3 comprises 12 residues. This CDR3 is CASSLTADEQFF. CDR3 bases: TGTGCCAGCAGCTTGACCGCCGATGAGCAGTTCTTC. Full variable domain (outside the CDR3, taken from reference TRBV7-2 and TRBJ2-1): GAGVSQSPSNKVTEKGKDVELRCDPISGHTALYWYRQSLGQGLEFLIYFQGNSAPDKSGLPSDRFSAERTGGSVSTLTIQRTQQEDSAVYLCASSLTADEQFFGPGTRLTVL.

The gene calls are TRBV28 and TRBJ2-7; 7 nucleotides match TRBD1. From germline, CDR1 is MDHEN and CDR2 SYDVKM. The CDR3 extends over 14 amino acids. J was trimmed by 5 bases and V by 4 bases; bases with no gene match: 8. The CDR3 sequence: CASSSPPTGNEQYV. In DNA form, the CDR3 reads TGTGCCAGCAGTTCCCCACCGACAGGGAACGAGCAGTACGTC.

This clonotype has a count of ten or more. The rearrangement uses TRBV7-8 and TRBJ1-4, with TRBD1 matching over 7 bases. Germline values: CDR1 SGHVS, CDR2 FQNEAQ. The CDR3 totals 18 residues. V gave up 1 base and J gave up 3 bases; unmatched junction bases: 11. The CDR3 sequence: CASSLGLTGERANEKLFF. The CDR3 DNA reads as TGTGCCAGCAGCTTAGGATTAACAGGGGAGAGGGCTAATGAAAAACTGTTTTTT.

This clonotype has more than one count but fewer than ten. This sequence joins TRBV4-1 and TRBJ1-2; TRBD1 matches 8 bases. The trim removed 4 bases at V and 4 bases at J, leaving 8 bases unmatched. The CDR3 contains 15 residues. The germline CDR1 and CDR2 sequences are MGHRA and YSYEKL. CDR3 sequence (DNA): TGCGCCAGCAGCCTTGACAGGGGATTTCGCTATGGCTACACCTTC. Translation gives CASSLDRGFRYGYTF.

As regards this clonotype: The junction departs from germline at one end; a sequencing error may be responsible. The rearrangement joins TRBV4-2 to TRBJ1-2, with TRBD1 matching over 8 bases. The CDR3 has 11 amino acids. Looked up from germline, CDR1 is LGHNA and CDR2 is YNFKEQ. CDR3: CASSRTPGQDF. The CDR3 bases are TGTGCCAGCAGCCGAACCCCGGGACAGGACTTC.

This sequence joins TRBV12-3 or TRBV12-4 and TRBJ2-3; 8 positions match TRBD2. With V trimmed by 5 bases and J by 3 bases, 13 bases remained unmatched. This CDR3 comprises 17 residues. The CDR3 here is CASSALGLAEKTDTQYF. The CDR3, as DNA: TGTGCCAGCAGTGCTCTCGGACTAGCAGAAAAAACAGATACGCAGTATTTT.

The chain uses TRBV28 and TRBJ2-1; TRBD2 agrees at 14 bases. In germline, CDR1 is MDHEN, CDR2 SYDVKM. There are 14 residues in the CDR3. With 3 bases clipped from V and 10 bases from J, the junction kept 2 bases outside the gene matches. The CDR3, as DNA: TGTGCCAGCAGTTTGAGGACTAGCGGGGGGGAGCAGTTCTTC. It encodes CASSLRTSGGEQFF. Together with reference TRBV28 and TRBJ2-1, the CDR3 gives the full variable domain: DVKVTQSSRYLVKRTGEKVFLECVQDMDHENMFWYRQDPGLGLRLIYFSYDVKMKEKGDIPEGYSVSREKKERFSLILESASTNQTSMYLCASSLRTSGGEQFFGPGTRLTVL.

The chain employs TRBV6-2 or TRBV6-3 and TRBJ1-6, with D hard to call. V lost 5 bases to trimming and J lost 14 bases, with 22 bases between them. The germline V gene encodes CDR1 MNHEY and CDR2 SVGEGT. The length of the CDR3 is 15 residues. The CDR3 DNA follows: TGTGCCAGCAGTCCTTCCGGGCCCCGGTTTCGAGCCCTCCACTTT. Its protein product is CASSPSGPRFRALHF.

There are a few counts of this clonotype. The chain joins TRBV6-5 to TRBJ2-3; 7 bases line up with TRBD1. Germline values: CDR1 MNHEY, CDR2 SVGAGI. V was pared by 6 bases and J by 5 bases, with 5 bases of the junction left unmatched. The CDR3 extends over 13 amino acids. This chain's CDR3 is CASSRGWEDTQYF. CDR3 DNA: TGTGCCAGCAGCAGGGGGTGGGAAGATACGCAGTATTTT.

This clonotype was picked up a small number of times. The chain couples TRBV5-6 to TRBJ2-5; 9 bases match TRBD2. Trimming cost V 3 bases and J 2 bases; bases outside gene matches: 8. Looked up from germline, CDR1 is SGHDT and CDR2 is YYEEEE. This CDR3 comprises 16 residues. The CDR3 sequence is CASSSTLSGGQETQYF. The CDR3 nucleotides read TGTGCCAGCAGCTCCACCCTAAGCGGGGGGCAAGAGACCCAGTACTTC.

The sample holds many counts of this clonotype. V gene TRBV7-6 combines with J gene TRBJ2-5; D unresolved. This CDR3 comprises 13 residues. The germline CDR1 and CDR2 sequences are SGHVS and FNYEAQ. Trimming took 1 base from V and 4 from J, leaving 7 bases between them. The CDR3 region has the DNA TGTGCCAGCAGCTTAGGACAAGGAGAGACCCAGTACTTC. Translating it yields CASSLGQGETQYF.

This chain links TRBV7-9 with TRBJ2-1; D is undetermined. The CDR3 extends over 13 amino acids. Germline V gives CDR1 SEHNR, CDR2 FQNEAQ (reference sequence). The germline V and J ends were trimmed by 10 bases and 5 bases, with 15 bases remaining between them. The CDR3 loop is CAIPVTEHNEQFF. CDR3 bases: TGTGCCATCCCCGTTACGGAGCACAATGAGCAGTTCTTC.

This clonotype has ten or more counts. The chain joins TRBV7-6 to TRBJ2-3; D may be TRBD1 (5 bases). The CDR3 is 13 amino acids. V lost 1 base and J lost 8, with 10 bases in between. Germline CDR1 reads SGHVS; CDR2 reads FNYEAQ. The CDR3 DNA follows: TGTGCCAGCAGCTTAGAGTCAGGGTTTACGCAGTATTTT. It is translated as CASSLESGFTQYF.

In DNA, the CDR3 is TGTGCCATCAGTGAAGGTGCCGGGGCCGCCTACGAGCAGTACTTC. This translates into CAISEGAGAAYEQYF. The V and J genes are TRBV10-3 and TRBJ2-7; D possibly uses TRBD1 or TRBD2 (5 bases each). Germline-derived CDR1 and CDR2 are ENHRY and SYGVKD. The CDR3 extends over 15 amino acids. With 3 bases removed from V and 2 bases from J, the gap between germline ends came to 14 bases.

In this sample, this clonotype turned up many times. V is TRBV6-2 or TRBV6-3 and J is TRBJ2-3; 10 bases line up with TRBD2. Per germline, CDR1 MNHEY and CDR2 SVGEGT. This CDR3 has 18 residues. The J segment lost 0 bases and the V segment lost 2 bases, leaving 8 bases of the junction unmatched. The CDR3 loop is CASSYVLAGASSTDTQYF. CDR3 coding DNA: TGTGCCAGCAGTTACGTCCTAGCGGGAGCTTCTAGCACAGATACGCAGTATTTT.

There are a few counts of this clonotype. The gene calls are TRBV7-6 and TRBJ2-2, with no clear D. The CDR3 loop spans 15 amino acids. Trimming shortened V by 5 bases and J by 6 bases, and 16 bases separated the two germline ends. Germline V gene sequence: CDR1 SGHVS, CDR2 FNYEAQ. In DNA form, the CDR3 reads TGTGCCAGCAGCCACTTAGGAAGGAGCGCCGGGGAGCTGTTTTTT. It is translated as CASSHLGRSAGELFF.

This clonotype was recorded many times. The genes are TRBV7-8 and TRBJ2-1; 11 positions match TRBD2. This CDR3 is built from 18 residues. CDR1 is SGHVS and CDR2 is FQNEAQ in the germline V gene. J lost 0 bases, V lost 5 bases, and 9 bases had no gene match. The CDR3 coding sequence is TGTGCCAGCAGCATTAGCGGGGGGGTTTCAAGCTCCTACAATGAGCAGTTCTTC. Residues: CASSISGGVSSSYNEQFF.

V is TRBV12-3 or TRBV12-4 and J is TRBJ1-1; D is ambiguous. The CDR3 spans 14 residues. V was trimmed by 5 bases and J by 1 base, leaving 11 bases between them. CDR3 coding DNA: TGTGCCAGCAGTCCTTGGGAGCCGAACACTGAAGCTTTCTTT. Its protein is CASSPWEPNTEAFF.

This clonotype was seen a handful of times. The chain links TRBV7-9 to TRBJ1-2, with D tentatively TRBD1 (6 bases). This CDR3 is 13 amino acids long. Trimming stripped 1 base from V and 8 bases from J, with 11 bases between. CDR1 and CDR2 from the germline V gene are SEHNR and FQNEAQ (reference sequence). CDR3 in amino acids: CASSLGSGDGYTF. The CDR3 region has the DNA TGTGCCAGCAGCTTAGGGTCAGGGGACGGCTACACCTTC.

The sample holds a few counts of this clonotype. This CDR3 is CASSSQGIDKNIQYF. CDR3 DNA sequence: TGTGCCAGCAGCTCACAGGGGATCGACAAAAACATTCAGTACTTC. The chain couples TRBV7-9 to TRBJ2-4; 7 bases map to TRBD1. There are 15 residues in the CDR3. V lost 4 bases, J lost 3 bases, and 6 bases stayed unmatched. Germline V CDR1 and CDR2: SEHNR, FQNEAQ (reference sequence).

This chain joins TRBV20-1 and TRBJ2-1, with 10 bases matching TRBD2. The CDR3 spans 16 residues. J lost 2 bases, V lost 3 bases, and 7 bases had no gene match. Germline V CDR1 and CDR2: DFQATT, SNEGSKA (reference sequence). The CDR3 DNA is TGCAGTGCTAGGGGGTGGCTAGCGGGGGCCTACAATGAGCAGTTCTTC. Amino acids: CSARGWLAGAYNEQFF.

A few counts support this clonotype. V and J are TRBV11-2 and TRBJ2-7; D may be TRBD1 (5 bases). V dropped 2 bases and J dropped 6 bases, with 20 bases sitting between them. Germline V CDR1 and CDR2: SGHAT, FQNNGV. This CDR3 spans 16 amino acids. The CDR3 DNA sequence: TGTGCCAGCAGCTTAAGGGGAATACAAGGGTTAACCGAGCAGTACTTC. This translates into CASSLRGIQGLTEQYF.

V and J are TRBV19 and TRBJ2-5; 11 bases line up with TRBD1. Germline V lookup: CDR1 LNHDA, CDR2 SQIVND (reference sequence). The trim removed 6 bases at V and 5 bases at J, leaving 5 bases unmatched. This CDR3 spans 14 amino acids. Here the CDR3 reads CASRRTGGAETQYF. The CDR3 DNA reads TGTGCCAGTAGAAGGACAGGGGGCGCGGAGACCCAGTACTTC.

This clonotype was counted a few times. The rearrangement uses TRBV7-8 and TRBJ2-2, with D perhaps matching TRBD1 (5 bases). Trimming removed 11 bases at V and 0 bases at J, with 16 bases between. The germline V gene encodes CDR1 SGHVS and CDR2 FQNEAQ. This CDR3 is built from 15 residues. CDR3 sequence reads: CALHRGASNTGELFF. The CDR3 nucleotides are TGTGCCCTTCATAGGGGTGCTTCGAACACCGGGGAGCTGTTTTTT.

The table lists this clonotype with a few counts. The chain has TRBV4-1 and TRBJ1-1; D remains unclear. The germline gives CDR1 MGHRA, CDR2 YSYEKL. V was pared by 4 bases and J by 0 bases, with 15 bases between. The CDR3 runs 16 residues. CDR3 protein: CASSLVTASMNTEAFF. The CDR3 bases are TGCGCCAGCAGCCTCGTGACGGCGAGCATGAACACTGAAGCTTTCTTT.